This is a list of T cell receptor beta chains from one sample in a study of blood T cell repertoires in COVID-19. Sequenced by immunoSEQ multiplex PCR; TCRdb stores in-frame clones only, minus some. The sample carries under 350,000 clones, 80% to 90% recorded once. The sequenced material came from PBMCs or T cells enriched from blood (not recorded which). Receptors were obtained from a woman aged 40 to 50 with acute COVID-19. The CDR3 runs from the conserved cysteine through the conserved F or W. Fields, in order: D gene, J gene, V gene, clone size, CDR3 protein, CDR3 DNA. A D gene is named only where the DNA matches it firmly. Only some rows state a clone size, as once, few, many or a class for expanded clones.

D: TRBD1
J: TRBJ2-5
V: TRBV11-2
size: -
CDR3: CASSLGGTGGPETQYF
DNA: TGTGCCAGCAGCTTAGGAGGGACAGGGGGCCCAGAGACCCAGTACTTC

D: TRBD1
J: TRBJ2-1
V: TRBV7-8
size: -
CDR3: CASSRTGDVGQFF
DNA: TGTGCCAGCAGCCGAACAGGGGACGTAGGGCAGTTCTTC

D: -
J: TRBJ2-1
V: TRBV20-1
size: -
CDR3: CSASARTFNEQFF
DNA: TGCAGTGCTAGTGCCCGGACTTTCAATGAGCAGTTCTTC

D: TRBD1
J: TRBJ1-1
V: TRBV6-5
size: -
CDR3: CASSYPTGDTEAFF
DNA: TGTGCCAGCAGTTACCCCACAGGGGATACTGAAGCTTTCTTT

D: TRBD2
J: TRBJ2-3
V: TRBV5-5
size: -
CDR3: CASSLEGLADTDTQYF
DNA: TGTGCCAGCAGCTTAGAAGGACTAGCGGATACAGATACGCAGTATTTT

D: TRBD1
J: TRBJ1-1
V: TRBV19
size: -
CDR3: CASSIGTGGGTEAFF
DNA: TGTGCCAGTAGTATTGGGACAGGGGGCGGCACTGAAGCTTTCTTT

D: -
J: TRBJ2-7
V: TRBV6-5
size: -
CDR3: CASRGTGRSYEQYF
DNA: TGTGCCAGCAGGGGAACAGGGCGGTCCTACGAGCAGTACTTC

D: -
J: TRBJ2-3
V: TRBV29-1
size: -
CDR3: CSVQRHDTQYF
DNA: TGCAGCGTTCAGCGGCACGATACGCAGTATTTT

D: TRBD1
J: TRBJ1-2
V: TRBV20-1
size: -
CDR3: CSASIPTGNYGYTF
DNA: TGCAGTGCTAGTATTCCGACAGGGAACTATGGCTACACCTTC

D: TRBD1
J: TRBJ2-5
V: TRBV5-1
size: -
CDR3: CASSLGDRDQETQYF
DNA: TGCGCCAGCAGCTTGGGAGACAGGGATCAAGAGACCCAGTACTTC

D: TRBD2
J: TRBJ2-3
V: TRBV6-4
size: -
CDR3: CASSYEAGTTDTQYF
DNA: TGTGCCAGCAGCTACGAAGCGGGAACCACAGATACGCAGTATTTT

D: -
J: TRBJ1-6
V: TRBV6-2/TRBV6-3
size: -
CDR3: CASSASGTRNSPLHF
DNA: TGTGCCAGCAGTGCTTCGGGGACTAGAAATTCACCCCTCCACTTT

D: TRBD1
J: TRBJ1-1
V: TRBV13
size: -
CDR3: CASSHGTGRGNTEAFF
DNA: TGTGCCAGCAGCCACGGGACAGGGAGGGGGAACACTGAAGCTTTCTTT

D: -
J: TRBJ1-2
V: TRBV5-4
size: -
CDR3: CASSLRVVRENYGYTF
DNA: TGTGCCAGCAGCTTGAGAGTAGTCAGGGAAAACTATGGCTACACCTTC

D: -
J: TRBJ2-3
V: TRBV18
size: -
CDR3: CASSRLDSTDTQYF
DNA: TGTGCCAGCTCCCGTCTCGACTCTACAGATACGCAGTATTTT

D: -
J: TRBJ1-3
V: TRBV2
size: -
CDR3: CASSVGQGTDTIYF
DNA: TGTGCCAGCAGTGTAGGTCAGGGTACGGACACCATATATTTT

D: -
J: TRBJ2-1
V: TRBV7-2
size: -
CDR3: CASSLNEAGYNEQFF
DNA: TGTGCCAGCAGCTTAAATGAGGCAGGGTACAATGAGCAGTTCTTC

D: -
J: TRBJ1-1
V: TRBV18
size: -
CDR3: CASSPPYRNTEAFF
DNA: TGTGCCAGCTCACCACCCTACAGAAACACTGAAGCTTTCTTT

D: -
J: TRBJ1-5
V: TRBV20-1
size: -
CDR3: CSASLDSHQPQHF
DNA: TGCAGTGCTAGTTTGGACAGTCATCAGCCCCAGCATTTT

D: TRBD1
J: TRBJ1-3
V: TRBV6-4
size: -
CDR3: CASSERQGTGSGNTIYF
DNA: TGTGCCAGCAGTGAAAGACAGGGGACGGGCTCTGGAAACACCATATATTTT

D: TRBD2
J: TRBJ2-5
V: TRBV28
size: -
CDR3: CASSPGTRRLETQYF
DNA: TGTGCCAGCAGTCCAGGGACTAGGCGGCTTGAGACCCAGTACTTC

D: -
J: TRBJ2-5
V: TRBV11-1
size: once
CDR3: CASSFNQETQYF
DNA: TGTGCCAGCAGCTTTAACCAAGAGACCCAGTACTTC

D: TRBD1
J: TRBJ1-4
V: TRBV27
size: few
CDR3: CASRRTGWSEKLFF
DNA: TGTGCCAGCCGACGGACAGGGTGGAGTGAAAAACTGTTTTTT

D: TRBD2
J: TRBJ2-7
V: TRBV5-1
size: -
CDR3: CASSLAGTSAPREQYF
DNA: TGCGCCAGCAGCTTGGCCGGGACTAGCGCCCCCAGGGAGCAGTACTTC

D: -
J: TRBJ1-1
V: TRBV5-1
size: -
CDR3: CASSQAENTEAFF
DNA: TGCGCCAGCAGCCAGGCAGAGAACACTGAAGCTTTCTTT

D: TRBD1
J: TRBJ1-2
V: TRBV29-1
size: -
CDR3: CSVVTGLAFGYTF
DNA: TGCAGCGTTGTGACAGGGTTGGCGTTTGGCTACACCTTC

D: -
J: TRBJ1-2
V: TRBV10-3
size: -
CDR3: CAISDGQSYGYTF
DNA: TGTGCCATCAGTGATGGACAGAGCTATGGCTACACCTTC

D: -
J: TRBJ1-5
V: TRBV29-1
size: -
CDR3: CSARTNSNQPQHF
DNA: TGCAGCGCCCGGACAAATAGCAATCAGCCCCAGCATTTT

D: -
J: TRBJ1-3
V: TRBV9
size: -
CDR3: CASAQGGGFGNTIYF
DNA: TGTGCCAGCGCTCAGGGAGGAGGTTTTGGAAACACCATATATTTT

D: -
J: TRBJ2-3
V: TRBV19
size: -
CDR3: CASKRLDTDTQYF
DNA: TGTGCCTCCAAGCGACTTGACACAGATACGCAGTATTTT

D: -
J: TRBJ1-6
V: TRBV5-7
size: -
CDR3: CASSLYQGQGSSYNSPLHF
DNA: TGTGCCAGCAGTTTATACCAGGGTCAGGGAAGCTCCTATAATTCACCCCTCCACTTT

D: TRBD1
J: TRBJ1-3
V: TRBV5-4
size: once
CDR3: CASSSTGAGNTIYF
DNA: TGTGCCAGCAGCTCCACAGGGGCTGGAAACACCATATATTTT

D: -
J: TRBJ2-7
V: TRBV18
size: -
CDR3: CASSPAEGYEQYF
DNA: TGTGCCAGCTCACCAGCGGAGGGTTACGAGCAGTACTTC

D: TRBD1
J: TRBJ1-3
V: TRBV23-1
size: -
CDR3: CASSQLLGGQVSGNTIYF
DNA: TGCGCCAGCAGTCAACTCCTTGGGGGACAGGTCTCTGGAAACACCATATATTTT

D: -
J: TRBJ1-1
V: TRBV3-1/TRBV3-2
size: -
CDR3: CASSRTGNSENTEAFF
DNA: TGTGCCAGCAGTCGTACAGGGAATTCCGAGAACACTGAAGCTTTCTTT

D: -
J: TRBJ2-5
V: TRBV24-1
size: once
CDR3: CATSGPGFQETQYF
DNA: TGTGCCACCAGTGGGCCAGGTTTCCAAGAGACCCAGTACTTC

D: -
J: TRBJ2-7
V: TRBV21-1
size: -
CDR3: CASSKVRTGDSYEQYF
DNA: TGTGCCAGCAGCAAAGTTAGGACAGGGGATTCCTACGAGCAGTACTTC

D: -
J: TRBJ1-3
V: TRBV2
size: once
CDR3: CASSEIGVSSGNTIYF
DNA: TGTGCCAGCAGTGAAATAGGGGTCAGCTCTGGAAACACCATATATTTT

D: TRBD2
J: TRBJ2-1
V: TRBV2
size: -
CDR3: CASSGTSGDNEQFF
DNA: TGTGCCAGCAGTGGGACTAGCGGGGACAATGAGCAGTTCTTC

D: TRBD2
J: TRBJ2-2
V: TRBV4-2
size: -
CDR3: CASSTGTINTGELFF
DNA: TGTGCCAGCAGCACCGGGACTATTAACACCGGGGAGCTGTTTTTT

D: -
J: TRBJ1-1
V: TRBV5-3
size: -
CDR3: CARSRLGNRFLMNTEAFF
DNA: TGTGCCAGAAGCAGGTTGGGTAACAGGTTTCTCATGAACACTGAAGCTTTCTTT

D: TRBD2
J: TRBJ2-1
V: TRBV15
size: -
CDR3: CATSRGRLAGGNNEQFF
DNA: TGTGCCACCAGCAGAGGCCGATTGGCGGGGGGAAACAATGAGCAGTTCTTC

D: -
J: TRBJ1-2
V: TRBV29-1
size: few
CDR3: CSVDTDRRGGYTF
DNA: TGCAGCGTTGATACCGACAGGCGTGGGGGCTACACCTTC

D: -
J: TRBJ2-7
V: TRBV15
size: -
CDR3: CATSREPGTYAYEQYF
DNA: TGTGCCACCAGCAGGGAGCCCGGGACATATGCCTACGAGCAGTACTTC

D: -
J: TRBJ2-7
V: TRBV6-5
size: -
CDR3: CASSYDPVNPEQYF
DNA: TGTGCCAGCAGTTACGATCCGGTTAATCCCGAGCAGTACTTC

D: TRBD1
J: TRBJ2-5
V: TRBV10-3
size: -
CDR3: CAISGGTGGFKETQYF
DNA: TGTGCCATCAGTGGCGGGACAGGGGGCTTTAAAGAGACCCAGTACTTC

D: -
J: TRBJ2-7
V: TRBV5-1
size: -
CDR3: CASSVANTVIYEQYF
DNA: TGCGCCAGCAGCGTAGCGAATACAGTCATCTACGAGCAGTACTTC

D: -
J: TRBJ1-4
V: TRBV19
size: -
CDR3: CASSTDPSGEKLFF
DNA: TGTGCCAGTAGTACGGACCCCTCGGGGGAAAAACTGTTTTTT

D: -
J: TRBJ1-6
V: TRBV7-2
size: -
CDR3: CASSLAMYNSPLHF
DNA: TGTGCCAGCAGCTTGGCCATGTATAATTCACCCCTCCACTTT

D: TRBD2
J: TRBJ2-5
V: TRBV28
size: -
CDR3: CASSSIAGGDQETQYF
DNA: TGTGCCAGCAGTTCCATAGCGGGGGGGGACCAAGAGACCCAGTACTTC

D: TRBD2
J: TRBJ2-1
V: TRBV4-2
size: -
CDR3: CASSQAIGLAGGLNYNEQFF
DNA: TGTGCCAGCAGCCAAGCGATCGGACTAGCGGGGGGCCTAAACTACAATGAGCAGTTCTTC

D: TRBD2
J: TRBJ2-7
V: TRBV28
size: -
CDR3: CASSLPASGYEQYF
DNA: TGTGCCAGCAGTTTACCCGCTAGCGGCTACGAGCAGTACTTC